These 24 T cell receptor beta chains originate from one sample sequenced in a study of T cells in Graves' hyperthyroidism and ophthalmopathy. Amplification targeted TCR beta CDR3 regions from RNA transcripts. RT-PCR in the first round (using the HTBI primer set) targeted the TCR CDR3. TCRdb ran MiXCR on the multiplex PCR reads and lists one entry per CDR3 protein. The sample lists about 400,000 distinct CDR3 sequences, roughly 13% occurring once. Sequencing used blood. These receptors were obtained from a man aged 50 or older with Graves' ophthalmopathy.

This clonotype was seen a handful of times. The genes are TRBV29-1 and TRBJ1-2, with D tentatively TRBD1 (6 bases). Germline lookup yields CDR1 SQVTM and CDR2 ANQGSEA. V shed 7 bases and J shed 8 bases, with 23 bases lying between them. The CDR3 contains 14 residues. In DNA, the CDR3 is TGCAGCGCGGGCCGGGACAAACTCGGTTTAGGCTACACCTTC. It specifies CSAGRDKLGLGYTF.

This chain connects TRBV7-9 to TRBJ1-3; no firm D call. Germline V lookup: CDR1 SEHNR, CDR2 FQNEAQ (reference sequence). The CDR3 sequence is 19 residues long. Deletions cut 0 bases from V and 0 bases from J, with 18 bases between. CDR3 region: CASSLARFGRRISGNTIYF. The CDR3 DNA sequence: TGTGCCAGCAGCTTAGCTCGTTTTGGGCGACGCATCTCTGGAAACACCATATATTTT.

This clonotype was counted ten times or more. The chain employs TRBV14 and TRBJ2-7, with a weak D call TRBD2 (5 bases). The CDR3 runs 14 residues. Per germline, CDR1 SGHDN and CDR2 FVKESK. V was cut by 1 base and J by 6 bases, with 13 bases left in between. CDR3 in amino acids: CASSQVARAGEQYF. CDR3 coding DNA: TGTGCCAGCAGCCAAGTGGCGCGGGCTGGCGAGCAGTACTTC. Full variable domain (rest looked up from reference TRBV14 and TRBJ2-7): EAGVTQFPSHSVIEKGQTVTLRCDPISGHDNLYWYRRVMGKEIKFLLHFVKESKQDESGMPNNRFLAERTGGTYSTLKVQPAELEDSGVYFCASSQVARAGEQYFGPGTRLTVT.

This clonotype occurred many times. This chain uses TRBV9 with TRBJ2-7; 8 positions agree with TRBD1. The CDR3 loop spans 15 amino acids. V was pared by 3 bases and J by 1 base, with 6 bases of the junction left unmatched. CDR1 is SGDLS and CDR2 is YYNGEE in the germline V gene. CDR3 coding DNA: TGTGCCAGCAGCGAGGGACAGGCAGGGTCCTACGAGCAGTACTTC. Its translation: CASSEGQAGSYEQYF.

Turning to this clonotype: This sequence may be a read error, since a much larger clone differs from it by one base. The J gene is TRBJ1-1, the V gene TRBV5-1, with a possible D match to TRBD1 (5 bases). The CDR3 runs to 15 residues. Per germline, CDR1 SGHRS and CDR2 YFSETQ. The V end lost 4 bases, the J end lost 0 bases, and 13 bases lay between the germline ends. CDR3 DNA sequence: TGCGCCAGCAGCAACGGGGGGACGGTGAACACTGAAGCTTTCTTT. Translation: CASSNGGTVNTEAFF.

This clonotype was detected many times. The rearrangement uses TRBV2 and TRBJ2-7, with D perhaps given as TRBD1 or TRBD2 (6 bases each). Trimming removed 7 bases from V and 2 bases from J, with 9 bases in between. The CDR3 runs 12 residues. Looked up from germline, CDR1 is SNHLY and CDR2 is FYNNEI. The CDR3 region is CASIGGPYEQYF. The CDR3 DNA reads TGTGCCAGCATCGGGGGCCCCTACGAGCAGTACTTC.

This clonotype was observed many times. The genes are TRBV20-1 and TRBJ2-3; TRBD1 might be the D (5 bases). Germline loops: CDR1 DFQATT, CDR2 SNEGSKA (reference sequence). Trimming removed 0 bases at V and 6 bases at J, with 19 bases between. The CDR3 sequence is 16 residues long. CDR3 DNA: TGCAGTGCTAGAGATCAGGGTCGGGTCCCATTGGATACGCAGTATTTT. Its protein is CSARDQGRVPLDTQYF.

The chain combines TRBV7-9 with TRBJ2-5, with 12 bases fitting TRBD2. This CDR3 spans 17 amino acids. V lost 4 bases to trimming and J lost 1 base; unmatched junction nucleotides: 7. The germline CDR1 and CDR2 sequences are SEHNR and FQNEAQ (reference sequence). In DNA form, the CDR3 reads TGTGCCAGCAGCTGGACTAGCGGGATAGATGTCCAAGAGACCCAGTACTTC. It yields the protein CASSWTSGIDVQETQYF.

This clonotype has more than one count but fewer than ten. The gene calls are TRBV5-1 and TRBJ2-5; D is perhaps TRBD2 (6 bases). This CDR3 comprises 15 residues. Per the germline V gene, CDR1 is SGHRS and CDR2 is YFSETQ. Trimming cost V 0 bases and J 5 bases, with 14 bases left between them. This CDR3 reads CASSLAPGGIETQYF. CDR3 DNA sequence: TGCGCCAGCAGCTTGGCCCCCGGGGGAATTGAGACCCAGTACTTC.

The gene calls are TRBV19 and TRBJ1-6; D perhaps matches TRBD1 (5 bases). V was cut by 4 bases and J by 7 bases, with 14 bases left in between. Germline CDR1 is LNHDA and CDR2 is SQIVND (reference sequence). This CDR3 contains 15 residues. The CDR3 DNA follows: TGTGCCAGTAGTACCCGGGACTCTGGGAATTCACCCCTCCACTTT. Protein product: CASSTRDSGNSPLHF.

There are a few counts of this clonotype. The chain has TRBV7-9 and TRBJ2-5; unclear D gene. The V gene lost 4 bases and the J gene lost 5 bases, with 5 bases spanning the gap. This CDR3 region has 11 residues. Germline values: CDR1 SEHNR, CDR2 FQNEAQ (reference sequence). The CDR3 sequence is CASSSSETQYF. The CDR3 DNA reads TGTGCCAGCAGCTCCTCGGAGACCCAGTACTTC. Full variable domain (remainder filled in from reference TRBV7-9 and TRBJ2-5): DTGVSQNPRHKITKRGQNVTFRCDPISEHNRLYWYRQTLGQGPEFLTYFQNEAQLEKSRLLSDRFSAERPKGSFSTLEIQRTEQGDSAMYLCASSSSETQYFGPGTRLLVL.

This clonotype was detected ten times or more. V and J are TRBV11-2 and TRBJ2-1; D may be TRBD2 (7 bases). The CDR3 extends over 16 amino acids. Germline-derived CDR1 and CDR2 are SGHAT and FQNNGV. V was clipped by 4 bases and J by 9 bases, with 22 bases between them. The CDR3 region has the DNA TGTGCCAGCAGCTCCCGCCGGGGGGCGCGAATCAGTGAGCAGTTCTTC. This translates into CASSSRRGARISEQFF.

In its sample, this clonotype was seen many times. This rearrangement joins TRBV2 to TRBJ2-5, with D tentatively TRBD2 (6 bases). The CDR3 is made up of 14 amino acids. Trimming left V 3 bases short and J 4 bases short, with 12 bases between. CDR1 is SNHLY, CDR2 FYNNEI, per germline. This CDR3 reads CASSEGGLGETQYF. The DNA of the CDR3 is TGTGCCAGCAGTGAGGGGGGACTCGGAGAGACCCAGTACTTC.

This clonotype was observed many times. The V gene is TRBV29-1, the J gene TRBJ1-6; perhaps TRBD1 as D (5 bases). Germline loops: CDR1 SQVTM, CDR2 ANQGSEA. Trimming removed 3 bases at V and 4 bases at J, with 16 bases between. The CDR3 length is 16 residues. As DNA, the CDR3 is TGCAGCGTTGAGGTGGATGGACAACAGTATAATTCACCCCTCCACTTT. Protein: CSVEVDGQQYNSPLHF.

This clonotype showed up many times. The chain joins TRBV18 to TRBJ1-1; 7 nucleotides match TRBD1. The CDR3 covers 17 residues. After removal of 4 bases from V and 0 bases from J, the junction contained 11 bases not matched to a gene. Germline CDR1 and CDR2: KGHSH and LQKENI. The CDR3 sequence: CASSQLPRDSLNTEAFF. DNA of the CDR3: TGTGCCAGCTCACAACTCCCTCGGGACAGCCTGAACACTGAAGCTTTCTTT.

This clonotype was observed a few times. This chain uses TRBV18 with TRBJ2-3; the match to TRBD2 covers 7 bases. CDR1 is KGHSH and CDR2 is LQKENI in the germline V gene. The trim removed 3 bases at V and 7 bases at J, leaving 4 bases unmatched. The CDR3 is 13 residues long. CDR3 DNA: TGTGCCAGCTCACCGGCGGGGGAAAATACGCAGTATTTT. Amino acid sequence: CASSPAGENTQYF.

This clonotype was counted many times. The J gene is TRBJ1-5, the V gene TRBV12-3 or TRBV12-4; D is unclear. Trimming took 5 bases from V and 6 from J, leaving 17 bases between them. The CDR3 extends over 15 amino acids. CDR3 amino acids: CASSLWRTDLQPQHF. The CDR3 nucleotides are TGTGCCAGCAGTCTATGGCGGACGGATCTTCAGCCCCAGCATTTT.

This clonotype was recorded many times. The chain couples TRBV28 to TRBJ2-7; 7 bases are a match to TRBD1. V was clipped by 6 bases and J by 5 bases; unmatched bases: 7. The CDR3 has 13 residues. Germline CDR1 MDHEN, CDR2 SYDVKM. CDR3 coding DNA: TGTGCCAGCAGCCTCGAGGGGGCCAACGAGCAGTACTTC. Its protein product is CASSLEGANEQYF.

This clonotype was seen many times. The chain combines TRBV2 with TRBJ2-3; TRBD2 matches 7 bases. The V and J ends lost 6 bases and 4 bases, in that order; junction bases with no gene match: 13. This CDR3 has 16 residues. The germline gives CDR1 SNHLY, CDR2 FYNNEI. CDR3 sequence (DNA): TGTGCCAGCAGGTCGTTCGGCGGGAGAGCGCCAGATACGCAGTATTTT. Encoded protein: CASRSFGGRAPDTQYF.

This clonotype appeared many times. The chain combines TRBV11-2 with TRBJ1-2; 11 nucleotides align to TRBD1. The CDR3 length is 17 residues. Germline V lookup: CDR1 SGHAT, CDR2 FQNNGV. The V segment lost 1 base and the J segment 2 bases; nucleotides outside the gene matches: 6. CDR3: CASSLAAGTGGNYGYTF. DNA for the CDR3: TGTGCCAGCAGCTTAGCCGCCGGGACAGGGGGAAACTATGGCTACACCTTC.

In its sample, this clonotype was seen many times. The gene calls are TRBV9 and TRBJ2-1, with 7 bases matching TRBD2. This CDR3 is built from 16 residues. V gave up 4 bases and J gave up 0 bases; unmatched junction bases: 7. The V gene's germline CDR1 is SGDLS and CDR2 YYNGEE. CDR3 bases: TGTGCCAGCAGCTCACTAGCGCATAGCTCCTACAATGAGCAGTTCTTC. Encoded protein: CASSSLAHSSYNEQFF.

This clonotype was seen ten or more times. The chain couples TRBV5-1 to TRBJ2-5; the match to TRBD1 covers 11 bases. CDR3 length: 17 residues. The V gene's germline CDR1 is SGHRS and CDR2 YFSETQ. Losses at the gene ends were 0 bases for V and 5 bases for J; bases not matched to a gene: 9. This CDR3 reads CASSLVGQGAFLETQYF. The CDR3 bases are TGCGCCAGCAGCTTGGTTGGACAGGGGGCGTTCTTGGAGACCCAGTACTTC.

The chain couples TRBV30 to TRBJ1-1; 8 bases map to TRBD1. The V segment lost 2 bases and the J segment 12 bases; nucleotides outside the gene matches: 14. The germline V gene has CDR1 GTSNPN and CDR2 SVGIG (reference sequence). This CDR3 region has 14 residues. The CDR3 DNA sequence: TGTGCCTGGAGTCCCGGACAGGGTAATCTTCCCCCTTTCTTT. Its protein product is CAWSPGQGNLPPFF.

The rearrangement uses TRBV20-1 and TRBJ2-7; maybe TRBD2 (5 bases). Trimming pared 8 bases from V and 5 bases from J, leaving 19 bases between. This CDR3 is built from 13 residues. Per the germline V gene, CDR1 is DFQATT and CDR2 is SNEGSKA (reference sequence). As DNA, the CDR3 is TGCAGTACTGAAACTAGTGCAGGCCACGAGCAGTACTTC. Its protein product is CSTETSAGHEQYF.